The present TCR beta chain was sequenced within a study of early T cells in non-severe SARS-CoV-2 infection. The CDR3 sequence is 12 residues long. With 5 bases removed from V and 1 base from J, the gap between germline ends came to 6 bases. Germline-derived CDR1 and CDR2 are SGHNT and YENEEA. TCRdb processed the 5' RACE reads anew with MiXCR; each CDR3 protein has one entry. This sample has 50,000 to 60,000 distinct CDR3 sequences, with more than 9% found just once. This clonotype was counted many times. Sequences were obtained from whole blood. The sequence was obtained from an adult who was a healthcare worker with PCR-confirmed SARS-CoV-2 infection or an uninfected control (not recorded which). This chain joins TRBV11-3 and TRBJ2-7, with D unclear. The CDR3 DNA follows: TGTGCCAGCAGCACCACTTCCTACGAGCAGTACTTC. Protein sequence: CASSTTSYEQYF.